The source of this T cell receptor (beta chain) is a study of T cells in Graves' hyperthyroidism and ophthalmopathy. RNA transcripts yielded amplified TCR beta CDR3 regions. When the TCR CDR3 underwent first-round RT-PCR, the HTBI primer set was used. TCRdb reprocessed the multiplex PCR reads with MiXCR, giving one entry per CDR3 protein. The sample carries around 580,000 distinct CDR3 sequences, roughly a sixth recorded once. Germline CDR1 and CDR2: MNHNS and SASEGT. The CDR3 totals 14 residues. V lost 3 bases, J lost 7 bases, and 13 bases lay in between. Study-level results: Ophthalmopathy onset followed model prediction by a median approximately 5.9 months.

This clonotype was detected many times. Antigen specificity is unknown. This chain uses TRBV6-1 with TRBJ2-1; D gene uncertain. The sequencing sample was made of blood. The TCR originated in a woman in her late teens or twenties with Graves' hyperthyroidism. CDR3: CASSDELAQNEQFF. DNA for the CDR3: TGTGCCAGCAGTGATGAGTTAGCACAGAATGAGCAGTTCTTC.